This TCR beta chain stems from a study of cytomegalovirus exposure and HLA in healthy donors. CDR3 length equals 16 residues. V lost 3 bases to trimming and J lost 1 base; unmatched junction nucleotides: 6. Germline-derived CDR1 and CDR2 are MNHEY and SMNVEV (reference sequence). In the PCR, 60 Vbeta and 13 Jbeta primers were used. The table came from immunoSEQ multiplex PCR; TCRdb's copy has only in-frame clones and leaves some out. The sample yields 200,000 to 250,000 clones, 83% seen once. Study-wide results and caveats: What a later analysis reportedly showed was that an Asian-associated ancestry cluster had fewer N-insertions than the approximately 700-donor mean.

Details on this clone: Antigen specificity is unknown.

Input material: PBMCs. This chain joins TRBV27 and TRBJ1-1; 9 bases match TRBD1. This receptor was identified in a girl aged 5-17 years in good health and CMV-seronegative. The CDR3 nucleotides read TGTGCCAGCAGTTTTAGTACAGGGGGCCCGAACACTGAAGCTTTCTTT. Translation: CASSFSTGGPNTEAFF.